This T cell receptor (beta chain) was profiled in a study of spatial heterogeneity in lung cancer. Study-wide results and caveats: Tumor mutation count correlated with how many alpha and beta TCRs expanded intratumorally.

Time point in this sample: sample taken at primary tumor resection. The donors were 55 to 85 patients with non-small cell lung cancer that was early-stage and untreated. Whole RNA, which was extracted from tumor, nontumor lung tissue or frozen PBMC, was sequenced without any cell sorting. This clonotype turned up a few times. Its target is unknown. TCRdb recomputed calls from the 5' RACE reads with MiXCR, one row per CDR3 protein. The sample lists around 13,000 distinct CDR3 sequences; around 3.5% were seen once. V lost 1 base, J lost 13 bases, and 13 bases lay in between. This CDR3 spans 12 amino acids. In germline, CDR1 is MNHNS, CDR2 SASEGT.

This TCR derives from a male donor with early-stage non-small cell lung cancer. This chain joins TRBV6-1 and TRBJ1-2; tentative D call: TRBD1 (6 bases). The source material was lung tumor tissue, sampled at surgery. CDR3 DNA sequence: TGTGCCAGCAGTGAAGTAGCGGGGGCCATCACCTTC. Translation gives CASSEVAGAITF.